This TCR beta chain originates from a study of regulatory T cells in long-lasting Graves disease. Findings and limits, study-wide: Persistent disease showed a preference for TRBV28, TRBJ1-2 and TRBJ2-5.

This sample's time point: persistent/refractory GD, antithyroid drugs over 5 years with positive TRAb. PBMC-extracted RNA yielded the TCR library. Around 8.2 milliliters of peripheral blood went into EDTA tubes. V lost 4 bases and J 6 bases, leaving 12 bases between the germline ends. The CDR3 extends over 13 amino acids. To make TCR beta libraries, researchers used iRepertoire HTBI primers and Arm-PCR of CDR3 regions. TCRdb independently ran MiXCR on the multiplex PCR reads; one entry per CDR3 protein. The table includes 250,000 to 300,000 distinct CDR3 sequences, around 20% detected once. In this sample, this clonotype turned up many times. Its antigen is not known.

The sample here was peripheral blood mononuclear cells (PBMCs), taken when the disease was refractory, from a patient treated with antithyroid drugs. The chain is built from TRBV12-3 or TRBV12-4 and TRBJ1-1, with unresolved D. The TCR was taken from a female donor with Graves disease. Here the CDR3 DNA reads TGTGCCAGCAGTTGGGCCCGCGGTTCTGAAGCTTTCTTT. Translation gives CASSWARGSEAFF.